A selection of T cell receptor beta chains follows, all from one sample in a study of T-cell memory formation after mild COVID-19. TCRdb passed the 5' RACE reads through MiXCR, listing each CDR3 protein once. The data hold 500,000 to 600,000 distinct CDR3 sequences, with roughly 18% observed a single time. The sequencing input was PBMCs or a T cell subset sorted from them (not recorded which). The source of these receptors is an adult woman who had mild COVID-19 (a few samples of this study predate the infection). Cell type and time point are not known. Both conserved end residues are part of each CDR3.

>14|TRBV18
CASSRGQEKNIQYF
>19|TRBV12-3/TRBV12-4
CASSPRLLAGWGTRDTQYF
>13|TRBV25-1
CASVEQNTGELFF
>12|TRBV29-1
CSVADGNYGYTF
>12|TRBV27
CASRTGGQPQHF
>15|TRBV6-1
CASSSRGTRQETQYF
>15|TRBV4-1
CASSQSTAEYGELFF
>13|TRBV7-9
CASSPAAAGEQYF
>14|TRBV24-1
CATSDFDSNYGYTF
>14|TRBV15
CATMLAGATDTQYF
>15|TRBV4-3
CASSPGLGARNEQFF
>14|TRBV7-9
CASSLSDRSNEQYF
>14|TRBV25-1
CASGLSGGTDTQYF
>11|TRBV30
CAWTLNTEAFF
>11|TRBV7-9
CASTSHEKLFF
>14|TRBV20-1
CSARSAGGTDTQYF
>14|TRBV7-9
CASSPEGRTDTQYF
>16|TRBV6-6
CASSYSSRGPMGELFF
>13|TRBV20-1
CSASGSAAQPQHF
>15|TRBV5-1
CASSYNTGTVYEQYF
>15|TRBV20-1
CSARDPRQGGETQYF
>16|TRBV7-2
CASSLLAGGVTDTQYF
>16|TRBV5-5
CASSLSTGSHNTEAFF
>15|TRBV20-1
CSARDVGSVYNEQFF
>12|TRBV27
CASSLPGASQYF
>16|TRBV30
CAWSVFHRGLQETQYF
>15|TRBV6-5
CASSYGSIWNTEAFF
>14|TRBV4-1
CASSQGRFGTEAFF
>12|TRBV11-2
CASSLGTREQYF
>11|TRBV27
CASKGHYGYTF
>12|TRBV25-1
CASGPSYNEQFF
>16|TRBV20-1
CSARRRDSGRNTEAFF